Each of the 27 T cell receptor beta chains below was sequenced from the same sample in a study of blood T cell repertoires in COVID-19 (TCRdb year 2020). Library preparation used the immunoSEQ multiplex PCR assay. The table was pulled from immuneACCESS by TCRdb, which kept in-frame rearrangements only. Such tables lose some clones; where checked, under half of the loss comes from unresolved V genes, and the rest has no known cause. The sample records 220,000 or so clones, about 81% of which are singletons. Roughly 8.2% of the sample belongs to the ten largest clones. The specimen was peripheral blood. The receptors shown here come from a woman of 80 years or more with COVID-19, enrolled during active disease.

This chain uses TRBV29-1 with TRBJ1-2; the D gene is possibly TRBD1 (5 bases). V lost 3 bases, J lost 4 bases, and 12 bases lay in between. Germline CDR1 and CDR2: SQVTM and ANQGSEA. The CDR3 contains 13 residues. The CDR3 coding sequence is TGCAGCGTTGAGAGGGCGGGGGTCTATGGCTACACCTTC. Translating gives CSVERAGVYGYTF.

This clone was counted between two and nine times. The DNA for the CDR3 is TGTGCCAGCAGCCCGCAGGGGATGAACACTGAAGCTTTCTTT. It specifies CASSPQGMNTEAFF. The chain carries TRBV7-9 and TRBJ1-1; perhaps TRBD1 as D (6 bases). This CDR3 has 14 amino acids. Trimming removed 5 bases from V and 0 bases from J, with 10 bases in between. CDR1 SEHNR and CDR2 FQNEAQ come from the germline V gene (reference sequence).

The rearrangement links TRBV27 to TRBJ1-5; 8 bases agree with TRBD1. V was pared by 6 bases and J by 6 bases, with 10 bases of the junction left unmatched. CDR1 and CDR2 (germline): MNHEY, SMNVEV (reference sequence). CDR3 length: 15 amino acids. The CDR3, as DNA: TGTGCCAGCAGGCAACAGGGGGGAGGCGGTCAGCCCCAGCATTTT. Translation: CASRQQGGGGQPQHF.

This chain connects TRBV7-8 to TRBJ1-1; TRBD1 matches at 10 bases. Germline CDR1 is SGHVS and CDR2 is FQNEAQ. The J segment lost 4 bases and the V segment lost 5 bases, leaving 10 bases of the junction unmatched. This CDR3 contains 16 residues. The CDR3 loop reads CASSLYRQGAGTEAFF. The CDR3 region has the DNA TGTGCCAGCAGCCTCTACCGACAGGGGGCTGGCACTGAAGCTTTCTTT.

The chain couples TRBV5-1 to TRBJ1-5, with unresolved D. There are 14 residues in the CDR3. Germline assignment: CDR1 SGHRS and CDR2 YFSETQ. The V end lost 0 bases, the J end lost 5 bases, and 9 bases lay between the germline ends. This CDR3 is CASSLETPDQPQHF. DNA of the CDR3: TGCGCCAGCAGCTTGGAGACACCTGATCAGCCCCAGCATTTT.

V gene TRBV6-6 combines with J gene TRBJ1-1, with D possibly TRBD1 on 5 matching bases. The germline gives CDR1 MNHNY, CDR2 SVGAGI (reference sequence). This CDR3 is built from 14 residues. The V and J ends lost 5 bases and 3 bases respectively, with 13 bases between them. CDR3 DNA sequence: TGTGCCAGCAGTATCGGGGGGAGGGACACTGAAGCTTTCTTT. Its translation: CASSIGGRDTEAFF.

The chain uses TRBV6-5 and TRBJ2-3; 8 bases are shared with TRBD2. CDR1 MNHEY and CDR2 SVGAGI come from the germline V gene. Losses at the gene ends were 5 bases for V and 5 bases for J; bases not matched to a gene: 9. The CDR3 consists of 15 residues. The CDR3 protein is CASSQLAEAGDTQYF. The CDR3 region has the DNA TGTGCCAGCAGTCAACTAGCGGAGGCGGGAGATACGCAGTATTTT.

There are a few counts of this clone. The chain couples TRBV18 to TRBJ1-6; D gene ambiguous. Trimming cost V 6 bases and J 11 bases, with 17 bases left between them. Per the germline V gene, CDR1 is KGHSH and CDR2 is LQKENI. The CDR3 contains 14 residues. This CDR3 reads CASSEAGRGAPLHF. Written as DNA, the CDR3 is TGTGCCAGCTCCGAGGCGGGTCGGGGAGCACCCCTCCACTTT.

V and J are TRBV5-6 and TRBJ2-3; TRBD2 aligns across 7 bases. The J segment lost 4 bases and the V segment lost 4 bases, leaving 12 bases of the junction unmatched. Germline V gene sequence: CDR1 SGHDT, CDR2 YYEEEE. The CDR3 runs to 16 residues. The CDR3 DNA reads TGTGCCAGCAGCCTTAAAGCGGGAAATTTCGCAGATACGCAGTATTTT. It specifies CASSLKAGNFADTQYF.

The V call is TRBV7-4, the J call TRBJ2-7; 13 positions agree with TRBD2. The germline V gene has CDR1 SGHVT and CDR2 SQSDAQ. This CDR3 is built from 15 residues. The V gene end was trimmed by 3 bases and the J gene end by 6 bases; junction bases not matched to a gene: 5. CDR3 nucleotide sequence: TGTGCCAGCAGCTTGCGGACTAGCGGGAGTTTCGAGCAGTACTTC. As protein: CASSLRTSGSFEQYF. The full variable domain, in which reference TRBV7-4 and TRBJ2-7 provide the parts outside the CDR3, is GAGVSQSPRYKVAKRGRDVALRCDSISGHVTLYWYRQTLGQGSEVLTYSQSDAQRDKSGRPSGRFSAERPERSVSTLKIQRTEQGDSAVYLCASSLRTSGSFEQYFGPGTRLTVT.

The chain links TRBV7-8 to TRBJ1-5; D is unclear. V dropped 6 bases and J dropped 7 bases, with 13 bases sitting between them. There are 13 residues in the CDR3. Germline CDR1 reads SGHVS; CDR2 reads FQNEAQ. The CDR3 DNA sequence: TGTGCCAGCAGTTCAAGTGGCCAGCAGCCCCAGCATTTT. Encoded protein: CASSSSGQQPQHF.

The CDR3 reads CASSSRTGGYEQYF. The CDR3 DNA reads as TGCGCCAGCAGCTCCAGGACAGGGGGCTACGAGCAGTACTTC. The chain links TRBV5-1 to TRBJ2-7, with 10 bases fitting TRBD1. This CDR3 is built from 14 residues. Germline lookup yields CDR1 SGHRS and CDR2 YFSETQ. V trimming: 3 bases; J trimming: 3 bases; junction bases outside the gene matches: 3.

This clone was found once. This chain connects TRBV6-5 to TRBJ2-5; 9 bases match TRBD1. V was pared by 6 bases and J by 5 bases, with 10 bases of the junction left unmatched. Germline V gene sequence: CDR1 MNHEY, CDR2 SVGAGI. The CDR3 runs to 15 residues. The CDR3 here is CASRLDRGSAETQYF. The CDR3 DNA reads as TGTGCCAGCAGACTCGACAGGGGGTCAGCCGAGACCCAGTACTTC.

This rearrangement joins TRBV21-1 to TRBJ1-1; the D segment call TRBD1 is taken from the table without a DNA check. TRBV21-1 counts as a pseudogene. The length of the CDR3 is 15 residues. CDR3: CASSKAKRQGAEAFF. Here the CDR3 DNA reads TGTGCCAGCAGCAAAGCGAAGAGACAGGGGGCTGAAGCTTTCTTT.

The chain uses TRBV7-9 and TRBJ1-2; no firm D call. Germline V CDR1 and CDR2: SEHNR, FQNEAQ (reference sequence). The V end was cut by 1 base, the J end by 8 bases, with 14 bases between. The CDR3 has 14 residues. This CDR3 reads CASSLDSTSGGYTF. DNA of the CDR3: TGTGCCAGCAGCTTAGACAGCACCTCTGGGGGCTACACCTTC. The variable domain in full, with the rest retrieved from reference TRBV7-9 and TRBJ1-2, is DTGVSQNPRHKITKRGQNVTFRCDPISEHNRLYWYRQTLGQGPEFLTYFQNEAQLEKSRLLSDRFSAERPKGSFSTLEIQRTEQGDSAMYLCASSLDSTSGGYTFGSGTRLTVV.

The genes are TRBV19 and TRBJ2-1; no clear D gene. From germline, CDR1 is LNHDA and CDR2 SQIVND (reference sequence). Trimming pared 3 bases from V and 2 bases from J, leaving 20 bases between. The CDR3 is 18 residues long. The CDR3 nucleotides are TGTGCCAGTAGTATTTTAATTGCGGCTAAAGGCACCTACAATGAGCAGTTCTTC. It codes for CASSILIAAKGTYNEQFF.

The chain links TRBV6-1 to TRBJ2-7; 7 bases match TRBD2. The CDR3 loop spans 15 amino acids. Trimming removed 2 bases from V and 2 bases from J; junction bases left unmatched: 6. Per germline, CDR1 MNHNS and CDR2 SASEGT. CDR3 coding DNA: TGTGCCAGCAGTGAATGGGGAGGGTTCGCCTACGAGCAGTACTTC. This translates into CASSEWGGFAYEQYF.

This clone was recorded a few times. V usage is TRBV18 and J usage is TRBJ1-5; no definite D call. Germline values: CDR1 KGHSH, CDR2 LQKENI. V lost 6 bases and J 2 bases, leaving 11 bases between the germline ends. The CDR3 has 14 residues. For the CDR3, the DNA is TGTGCCAGCTCCGACAAGTTGGGCAATCAGCCCCAGCATTTT. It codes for CASSDKLGNQPQHF.

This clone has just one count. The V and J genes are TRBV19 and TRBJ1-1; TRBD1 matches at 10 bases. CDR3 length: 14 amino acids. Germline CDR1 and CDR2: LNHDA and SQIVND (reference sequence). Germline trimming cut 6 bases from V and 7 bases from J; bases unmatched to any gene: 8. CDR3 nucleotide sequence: TGTGCCAGTAGCTTTGACAGGGGGCTAGGTGAAGCTTTCTTT. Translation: CASSFDRGLGEAFF. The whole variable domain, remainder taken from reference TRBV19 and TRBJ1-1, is DGGITQSPKYLFRKEGQNVTLSCEQNLNHDAMYWYRQDPGQGLRLIYYSQIVNDFQKGDIAEGYSVSREKKESFPLTVTSAQKNPTAFYLCASSFDRGLGEAFFGQGTRLTVV.

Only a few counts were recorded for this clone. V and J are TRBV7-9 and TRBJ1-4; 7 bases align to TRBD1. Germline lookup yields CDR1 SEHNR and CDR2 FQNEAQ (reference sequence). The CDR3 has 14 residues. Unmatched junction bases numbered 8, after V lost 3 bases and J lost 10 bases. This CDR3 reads CASSFGQAVGKLFF. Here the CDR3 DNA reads TGTGCCAGCAGCTTCGGACAGGCGGTGGGAAAACTGTTTTTT.

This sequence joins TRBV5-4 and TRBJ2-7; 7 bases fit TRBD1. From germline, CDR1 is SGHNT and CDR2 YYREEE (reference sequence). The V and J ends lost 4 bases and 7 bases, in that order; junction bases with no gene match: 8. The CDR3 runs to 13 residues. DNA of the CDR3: TGTGCCAGCAGCGCGACAGGGCTCGGGGAGCAGTACTTC. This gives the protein CASSATGLGEQYF.

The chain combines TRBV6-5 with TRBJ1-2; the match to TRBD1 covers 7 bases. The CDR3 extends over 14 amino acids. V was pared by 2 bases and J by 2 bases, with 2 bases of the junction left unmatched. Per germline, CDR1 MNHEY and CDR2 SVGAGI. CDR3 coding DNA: TGTGCCAGCAGTTACCCGGGACAGAACTATGGCTACACCTTC. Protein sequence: CASSYPGQNYGYTF.

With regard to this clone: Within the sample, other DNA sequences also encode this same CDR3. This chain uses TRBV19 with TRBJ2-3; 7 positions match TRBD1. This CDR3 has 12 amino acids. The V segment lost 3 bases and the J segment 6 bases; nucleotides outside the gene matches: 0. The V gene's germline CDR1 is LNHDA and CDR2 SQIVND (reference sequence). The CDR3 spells CASSIRGDTQYF. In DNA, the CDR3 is TGTGCCAGTAGTATCAGGGGGGATACGCAGTATTTT.

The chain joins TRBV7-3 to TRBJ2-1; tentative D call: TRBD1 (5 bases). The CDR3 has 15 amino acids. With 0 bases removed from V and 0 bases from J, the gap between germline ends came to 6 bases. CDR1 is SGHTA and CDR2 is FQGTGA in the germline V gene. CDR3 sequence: CASSLTQGSYNEQFF. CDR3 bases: TGTGCCAGCAGCTTAACCCAGGGCTCCTACAATGAGCAGTTCTTC.

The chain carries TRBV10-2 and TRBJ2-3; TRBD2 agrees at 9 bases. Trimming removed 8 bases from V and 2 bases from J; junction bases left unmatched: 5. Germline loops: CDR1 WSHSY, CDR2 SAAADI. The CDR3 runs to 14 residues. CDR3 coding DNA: TGCGCCAGCTTCCGCGGGGGGGCCACAGATACGCAGTATTTT. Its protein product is CASFRGGATDTQYF.

The CDR3, as DNA: TGCGCCAGCAGCTTGTTCCCCAGGATAGAGTCACCCCTCCACTTT. It specifies CASSLFPRIESPLHF. The chain combines TRBV5-1 with TRBJ1-6, with D unresolved. The CDR3 has 15 amino acids. Germline V gene sequence: CDR1 SGHRS, CDR2 YFSETQ. V was clipped by 1 base and J by 10 bases, with 15 bases between them. The complete variable domain, with remaining parts taken from reference TRBV5-1 and TRBJ1-6, reads KAGVTQTPRYLIKTRGQQVTLSCSPISGHRSVSWYQQTPGQGLQFLFEYFSETQRNKGNFPGRFSGRQFSNSRSEMNVSTLELGDSALYLCASSLFPRIESPLHFGNGTRLTVT.

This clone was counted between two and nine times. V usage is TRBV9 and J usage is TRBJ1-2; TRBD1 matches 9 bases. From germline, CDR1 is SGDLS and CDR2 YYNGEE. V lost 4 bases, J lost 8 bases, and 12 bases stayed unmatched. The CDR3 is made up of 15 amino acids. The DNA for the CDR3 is TGTGCCAGCAGCCAGACCGGGACAGGGATTGGGGGCTACACCTTC. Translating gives CASSQTGTGIGGYTF.